The 32 T cell receptor beta chains given below trace back to one sample, sequenced in a study of blood T cell repertoires in COVID-19. Assay: immunoSEQ multiplex PCR; the TCRdb copy retains only in-frame clones and omits some. The sample includes about 220,000 clones, 65% to 85% of them seen just once. Sequenced material: peripheral blood. The source is a human donor in a cohort sampled during active COVID-19.

The CDR3 region is CASSLEGRETQYF. The CDR3 nucleotides read TGCGCCAGCAGCTTGGAAGGGAGAGAGACCCAGTACTTC. The chain carries TRBV5-1 and TRBJ2-5; a weak D match, TRBD2 (5 bases). Deletions cut 0 bases from V and 4 bases from J, with 7 bases between. CDR1 is SGHRS and CDR2 is YFSETQ in the germline V gene. The CDR3 has 13 residues.

As for this clone: Mismatch with germline at one junction end may stem from a read error. V and J are TRBV19 and TRBJ2-1; TRBD2 matches at 11 bases. This CDR3 has 12 amino acids. Per the germline V gene, CDR1 is LNHDA and CDR2 is SQIVND (reference sequence). The CDR3, as DNA: TGTGCCAGTGTACAACTAGCGGGAGAGCTGTTCTTC. It encodes CASVQLAGELFF. The whole variable domain, remainder taken from reference TRBV19 and TRBJ2-1, is DGGITQSPKYLFRKEGQNVTLSCEQNLNHDAMYWYRQDPGQGLRLIYYSQIVNDFQKGDIAEGYSVSREKKESFPLTVTSAQKNPTAFYLCASVQLAGELFFGPGTRLTVL.

The genes are TRBV3-1 (or the pseudogene TRBV3-2) and TRBJ2-1, with TRBD2 as a possible D gene (5 bases). Germline V gene data show CDR1 as LGHDT and CDR2 as YNNKEL (reference sequence). This CDR3 is 14 amino acids long. V lost 0 bases and J 12 bases, leaving 15 bases between the germline ends. The CDR3 bases are TGTGCCAGCAGCCAAGATCGGCGAACTAGTCCGCAGTTCTTC. Residues: CASSQDRRTSPQFF.

The chain's CDR3 is CASSSRLDTQYF. The CDR3 nucleotides read TGTGCCAGCAGTTCTCGACTGGATACGCAGTATTTT. The V gene is TRBV6-2 or TRBV6-3, the J gene TRBJ2-3; no reliable D call. This CDR3 has 12 amino acids. The ends were cut back, 4 bases at V and 6 bases at J, with 8 bases in the middle. Germline values: CDR1 MNHEY, CDR2 SVGEGT.

This clone was found a few times. The chain uses TRBV9 and TRBJ2-2, with D perhaps TRBD2 (5 bases). This CDR3 is 15 amino acids long. Germline CDR1 is SGDLS and CDR2 is YYNGEE. Trimming removed 0 bases at V and 1 base at J, with 7 bases between. CDR3 nucleotide sequence: TGTGCCAGCAGCGTAGACGGGGTGAACACCGGGGAGCTGTTTTTT. Residues: CASSVDGVNTGELFF.

This chain links TRBV4-1 with TRBJ2-2; 10 nucleotides match TRBD2. The V segment lost 1 base and the J segment 5 bases; nucleotides outside the gene matches: 10. The germline gives CDR1 MGHRA, CDR2 YSYEKL. This CDR3 is built from 18 residues. In DNA form, the CDR3 reads TGCGCCAGCAGCCAAGGGGGGCTAGCGGGAGTTGGGACCGGGGAGCTGTTTTTT. Translation: CASSQGGLAGVGTGELFF.

The genes are TRBV19 and TRBJ1-5, with D unclear. This CDR3 is built from 17 residues. Trimming left V 1 base short and J 2 bases short, with 15 bases between. Germline CDR1 is LNHDA and CDR2 is SQIVND (reference sequence). CDR3 residues: CASSIALGEGRNQPQHF. The CDR3 nucleotides read TGTGCCAGTAGTATAGCCCTGGGCGAGGGCCGCAATCAGCCCCAGCATTTT.

The chain couples TRBV19 to TRBJ2-1, with TRBD2 identical over 13 bases. The trim removed 2 bases at V and 4 bases at J, leaving 5 bases unmatched. Germline CDR1 and CDR2: LNHDA and SQIVND (reference sequence). CDR3 length: 17 amino acids. The CDR3, as DNA: TGTGCCAGTAGTATAAGGGCACTAGCGGGAGGGTACAATGAGCAGTTCTTC. Translating it yields CASSIRALAGGYNEQFF. Full variable domain (missing parts from reference TRBV19 and TRBJ2-1): DGGITQSPKYLFRKEGQNVTLSCEQNLNHDAMYWYRQDPGQGLRLIYYSQIVNDFQKGDIAEGYSVSREKKESFPLTVTSAQKNPTAFYLCASSIRALAGGYNEQFFGPGTRLTVL.

This clone was counted once. The rearrangement links TRBV12-3 or TRBV12-4 to TRBJ1-2; 9 bases are shared with TRBD1. The CDR3 has 13 amino acids. J was trimmed by 9 bases and V by 6 bases; bases with no gene match: 8. The CDR3 region is CASSPGTGSRYTF. CDR3 nucleotide sequence: TGTGCCAGCAGCCCGGGGACAGGGTCTCGCTACACCTTC.

The gene calls are TRBV7-9 and TRBJ1-6; tentatively, D is TRBD1 (5 bases). The CDR3 is 18 residues long. The V gene's germline CDR1 is SEHNR and CDR2 FQNEAQ (reference sequence). V lost 4 bases to trimming and J lost 7 bases, with 23 bases between them. The CDR3 is CASSYPGGERGYNSPLHF. The CDR3, as DNA: TGTGCCAGCAGCTATCCCGGAGGGGAACGGGGTTACAATTCACCCCTCCACTTT. The full variable domain, rest sourced from reference TRBV7-9 and TRBJ1-6, is DTGVSQNPRHKITKRGQNVTFRCDPISEHNRLYWYRQTLGQGPEFLTYFQNEAQLEKSRLLSDRFSAERPKGSFSTLEIQRTEQGDSAMYLCASSYPGGERGYNSPLHFGNGTRLTVT.

This rearrangement joins TRBV5-6 to TRBJ2-3; perhaps TRBD2 as D (5 bases). From germline, CDR1 is SGHDT and CDR2 YYEEEE. The CDR3 is 14 residues long. V lost 0 bases and J lost 7, with 12 bases in between. CDR3 nucleotides: TGTGCCAGCAGCTTGGCCGCTAGCTGGAATACGCAGTATTTT. Its protein product is CASSLAASWNTQYF.

The rearrangement joins TRBV30 to TRBJ2-7; the match to TRBD1 covers 11 bases. V lost 5 bases, J lost 3 bases, and 6 bases stayed unmatched. The CDR3 length is 14 residues. Germline V gene lookup returns CDR1 GTSNPN and CDR2 SVGIG (reference sequence). The CDR3 DNA follows: TGTGCCTGGCTCGCCGGGACAGGGGGCTACGAGCAGTACTTC. Amino acids: CAWLAGTGGYEQYF.

V usage is TRBV11-3 and J usage is TRBJ2-1; tentatively, D is TRBD2 (6 bases). Germline V gene data show CDR1 as SGHNT and CDR2 as YENEEA. The CDR3 loop spans 17 amino acids. V was pared by 5 bases and J by 0 bases, with 17 bases between. CDR3 amino acids: CASSPRAGSTSYNEQFF. CDR3 DNA: TGTGCCAGCAGCCCCAGGGCGGGGAGCACCTCCTACAATGAGCAGTTCTTC.

The chain combines TRBV6-5 with TRBJ1-1; D remains ambiguous. Germline CDR1 is MNHEY and CDR2 is SVGAGI. The CDR3 sequence is 14 residues long. Trimming removed 6 bases at V and 0 bases at J, with 11 bases between. CDR3 nucleotide sequence: TGTGCCAGCAGACGAAGCGGGATGAACACTGAAGCTTTCTTT. This gives the protein CASRRSGMNTEAFF.

The rearrangement joins TRBV28 to TRBJ2-3; D might be TRBD1 (6 bases). Trimming cost V 10 bases and J 1 base, with 18 bases left between them. The CDR3 loop spans 15 amino acids. Looked up from germline, CDR1 is MDHEN and CDR2 is SYDVKM. CDR3 nucleotides: TGTGCCACCATTCTAAGGGGGAAGGGCACAGATACGCAGTATTTT. It translates to CATILRGKGTDTQYF. The whole variable domain, remainder taken from reference TRBV28 and TRBJ2-3, is DVKVTQSSRYLVKRTGEKVFLECVQDMDHENMFWYRQDPGLGLRLIYFSYDVKMKEKGDIPEGYSVSREKKERFSLILESASTNQTSMYLCATILRGKGTDTQYFGPGTRLTVL.

The chain carries TRBV3-1 (or the pseudogene TRBV3-2) and TRBJ2-2, with 9 nucleotides matching TRBD1. The CDR3 spans 14 residues. Germline trimming cut 4 bases from V and 6 bases from J; bases unmatched to any gene: 3. Germline-derived CDR1 and CDR2 are LGHDT and YNNKEL (reference sequence). CDR3 amino acids: CASSPYRGPGELFF. The DNA for the CDR3 is TGTGCCAGCAGCCCTTACAGGGGGCCCGGGGAGCTGTTTTTT.

This clone was counted once. The chain couples TRBV14 to TRBJ2-7, with 8 bases that match TRBD1. The CDR3 runs 14 residues. The germline V gene has CDR1 SGHDN and CDR2 FVKESK. V gave up 5 bases and J gave up 9 bases; unmatched junction bases: 12. CDR3 protein: CASSFQGAQGAQYF. The DNA of the CDR3 is TGTGCCAGCAGCTTTCAGGGGGCTCAGGGGGCGCAGTACTTC. Full variable domain (missing parts from reference TRBV14 and TRBJ2-7): EAGVTQFPSHSVIEKGQTVTLRCDPISGHDNLYWYRRVMGKEIKFLLHFVKESKQDESGMPNNRFLAERTGGTYSTLKVQPAELEDSGVYFCASSFQGAQGAQYFGPGTRLTVT.

The rearrangement links TRBV9 to TRBJ2-5; TRBD2 agrees at 9 bases. Trimming took 2 bases from V and 5 from J; bases not matched to a gene: 4. The CDR3 consists of 14 residues. CDR1 is SGDLS, CDR2 YYNGEE, per germline. This chain's CDR3 is CASSVAGGAETQYF. CDR3 in DNA: TGTGCCAGCAGCGTCGCGGGGGGGGCGGAGACCCAGTACTTC.

This chain joins TRBV28 and TRBJ1-5, with D uncertain. V was trimmed by 2 bases and J by 9 bases, leaving 17 bases between them. Germline V gene sequence: CDR1 MDHEN, CDR2 SYDVKM. This CDR3 spans 15 amino acids. Here the CDR3 reads CASSLTTEGEGPQHF. CDR3 sequence (DNA): TGTGCCAGCAGTTTAACCACGGAGGGTGAGGGGCCCCAGCATTTT.

The CDR3 sequence: CASRGRTYEQYF. CDR3 DNA sequence: TGTGCCAGCAGGGGGCGAACTTACGAGCAGTACTTC. The chain carries TRBV28 and TRBJ2-7; a possible D gene is TRBD1 (5 bases). CDR1 is MDHEN and CDR2 is SYDVKM in the germline V gene. Trimming cost V 6 bases and J 4 bases, with 10 bases left between them. This CDR3 spans 12 amino acids.

V and J are TRBV10-3 and TRBJ2-1, with 7 bases fitting TRBD2. Trimming took 3 bases from V and 9 from J; bases not matched to a gene: 11. Germline V gene data show CDR1 as ENHRY and CDR2 as SYGVKD. There are 15 residues in the CDR3. CDR3 sequence reads: CAISDGAGIEGEQFF. The DNA for the CDR3 is TGTGCCATCAGTGACGGAGCGGGAATCGAGGGTGAGCAGTTCTTC.

V and J are TRBV5-1 and TRBJ2-1; 9 nucleotides match TRBD2. Germline lookup yields CDR1 SGHRS and CDR2 YFSETQ. J lost 9 bases, V lost 1 base, and 11 bases had no gene match. The CDR3 length is 16 residues. CDR3 amino acids: CASSLIAGGPAGEQFF. The CDR3 DNA is TGCGCCAGCAGCTTGATCGCGGGAGGGCCAGCTGGTGAGCAGTTCTTC.

The chain uses TRBV9 and TRBJ2-7, with TRBD1 identical over 8 bases. The V segment lost 0 bases and the J segment 2 bases; nucleotides outside the gene matches: 4. CDR3 size: 15 residues. Germline V CDR1 and CDR2: SGDLS, YYNGEE. The CDR3 is CASSVGQGAAYEQYF. The CDR3 coding sequence is TGTGCCAGCAGCGTAGGGCAGGGGGCGGCCTACGAGCAGTACTTC.

The genes are TRBV6-6 and TRBJ1-5; 7 bases match TRBD1. V dropped 6 bases and J dropped 3; count of bases not matched to a gene: 8. Germline CDR1 MNHNY, CDR2 SVGAGI (reference sequence). This CDR3 is built from 15 residues. In nucleotides, the CDR3 is TGTGCCAGCAGCGGGACAGAGGAATTCAATCAGCCCCAGCATTTT. Amino acids: CASSGTEEFNQPQHF.

The V gene is TRBV10-1, the J gene TRBJ1-3, with TRBD1 matching over 7 bases. This CDR3 contains 16 residues. V gave up 6 bases and J gave up 0 bases; unmatched junction bases: 8. Germline V CDR1 and CDR2: WNHNN, SYGVQD (reference sequence). CDR3 bases: TGCGCCAGCAGGGAACGGGACAGCAACTCTGGAAACACCATATATTTT. This translates into CASRERDSNSGNTIYF.

This clone was recorded only once. This chain joins TRBV18 and TRBJ2-2; D unclear. The CDR3 runs to 16 residues. The germline V and J ends were trimmed by 1 base and 2 bases, with 11 bases remaining between them. Per germline, CDR1 KGHSH and CDR2 LQKENI. The CDR3 DNA reads as TGTGCCAGCTCACCACAAGCGATCCTAAACACCGGGGAGCTGTTTTTT. This encodes CASSPQAILNTGELFF. Based on the CDR3 plus reference TRBV18 and TRBJ2-2, the full variable domain is NAGVMQNPRHLVRRRGQEARLRCSPMKGHSHVYWYRQLPEEGLKFMVYLQKENIIDESGMPKERFSAEFPKEGPSILRIQQVVRGDSAAYFCASSPQAILNTGELFFGEGSRLTVL.

This clone was recorded once. The CDR3 DNA is TGTGCCAGTAGAGGGGAAGGTGGAAACACCATATATTTT. Its translation is CASRGEGGNTIYF. The V gene is TRBV19, the J gene TRBJ1-3, with D possibly TRBD1 on 5 matching bases. Germline V lookup: CDR1 LNHDA, CDR2 SQIVND (reference sequence). The V and J ends lost 6 bases and 3 bases respectively, with 9 bases between them. This CDR3 is built from 13 residues.

The V gene is TRBV15, the J gene TRBJ1-4; unclear D gene. Germline-derived CDR1 and CDR2 are LNHNV and YYDKDF (reference sequence). The CDR3 spans 16 residues. V was trimmed by 0 bases and J by 2 bases, leaving 10 bases between them. The CDR3 loop is CATSRDGQATNEKLFF. In nucleotides, the CDR3 is TGTGCCACCAGCAGAGATGGGCAGGCCACTAATGAAAAACTGTTTTTT.

This chain links TRBV27 with TRBJ1-1; D ambiguous. V gave up 3 bases and J gave up 4 bases, with 12 bases separating them. Germline V lookup: CDR1 MNHEY, CDR2 SMNVEV (reference sequence). This CDR3 region has 14 residues. The CDR3 DNA reads as TGTGCCAGCAGTTTGAGGCAATTGGGCACTGAAGCTTTCTTT. Residues: CASSLRQLGTEAFF.

V gene TRBV12-3 or TRBV12-4 combines with J gene TRBJ2-1; D remains unclear. The CDR3 has 13 residues. V lost 1 base and J 9 bases, leaving 10 bases between the germline ends. CDR3 residues: CASSLDRFSEQFF. The CDR3 DNA follows: TGTGCCAGCAGTTTAGACCGATTCAGTGAGCAGTTCTTC.

The chain joins TRBV6-5 to TRBJ1-2; 7 bases line up with TRBD1. V was pared by 6 bases and J by 8 bases, with 9 bases of the junction left unmatched. Germline V lookup: CDR1 MNHEY, CDR2 SVGAGI. The CDR3 consists of 13 residues. The CDR3 here is CASSPQGERGYTF. In nucleotides, the CDR3 is TGTGCCAGCAGCCCCCAGGGGGAACGCGGCTACACCTTC.

CDR3 coding DNA: TGTGCCAGCAGCTTAACTCGGGGACAATTAGCCAAAAACATTCAGTACTTC. Translating it yields CASSLTRGQLAKNIQYF. The chain has TRBV7-3 and TRBJ2-4; weak D call: TRBD1 (6 bases). CDR3 length equals 17 residues. V was trimmed by 0 bases and J by 0 bases, leaving 12 bases between them. The V gene's germline CDR1 is SGHTA and CDR2 FQGTGA.